This T cell receptor beta chain was profiled in a study of T cell changes during pregnancy in multiple sclerosis. This clone was seen a single time. CDR3 size: 12 residues. Germline CDR1 and CDR2: SGHDT and YYEEEE. Trimming removed 5 bases at V and 7 bases at J, with 12 bases between. Method: immunoSEQ multiplex PCR; TCRdb's copy keeps in-frame clones and lacks some. The sample holds about 110,000 clones, approximately 91% seen once. The starting material was peripheral blood, obtained after pregnancy. This sequence joins TRBV5-6 and TRBJ1-1, with D maybe TRBD1 (5 bases). This receptor was obtained from a female donor with multiple sclerosis, enrolled in a pregnancy study. CDR3 amino acids: CASSGDSFEAFF. In DNA form, the CDR3 reads TGTGCCAGCAGTGGTGACAGCTTTGAAGCTTTCTTT. Combining the CDR3 with reference TRBV5-6 and TRBJ1-1 gives the whole variable domain DAGVTQSPTHLIKTRGQQVTLRCSPKSGHDTVSWYQQALGQGPQFIFQYYEEEERQRGNFPDRFSGHQFPNYSSELNVNALLLGDSALYLCASSGDSFEAFFGQGTRLTVV.